This TCR beta chain is drawn from a study of T cell responses to AZD1222 COVID-19 vaccine. Repertoires were generated with immunoSEQ multiplex PCR, while TCRdb's copy carries only in-frame clones and drops some. The table includes about 73,000 clones, roughly 89% detected once. The CDR3 sequence is 13 residues long. Between the trimmed V and J ends, which lost 8 bases and 4 bases, there was a span of 11 bases. This clonotype was obtained from an adult who received the AZD1222 COVID-19 vaccine. This sample comprised peripheral blood, obtained 28 days after the second AZD1222 dose. The rearrangement uses TRBV12-3 or TRBV12-4 and TRBJ1-4; no definite D call. This CDR3 reads CASRSTVNEKLFF. The DNA of the CDR3 is TGTGCCAGCCGTTCGACGGTTAATGAAAAACTGTTTTTT.